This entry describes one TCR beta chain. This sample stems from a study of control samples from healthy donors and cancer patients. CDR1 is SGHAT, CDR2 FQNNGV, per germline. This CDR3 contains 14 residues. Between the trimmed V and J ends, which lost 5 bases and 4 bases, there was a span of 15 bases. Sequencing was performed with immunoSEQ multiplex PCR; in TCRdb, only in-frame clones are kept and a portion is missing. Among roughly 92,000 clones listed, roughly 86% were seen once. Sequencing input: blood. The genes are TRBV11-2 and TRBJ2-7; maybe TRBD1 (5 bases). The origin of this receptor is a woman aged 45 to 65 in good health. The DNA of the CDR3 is TGTGCCAGCAGCCTATCTCCCAGGGTTTACGAGCAGTACTTC. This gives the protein CASSLSPRVYEQYF. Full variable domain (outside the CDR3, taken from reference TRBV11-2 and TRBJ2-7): EAGVAQSPRYKIIEKRQSVAFWCNPISGHATLYWYQQILGQGPKLLIQFQNNGVVDDSQLPKDRFSAERLKGVDSTLKIQPAKLEDSAVYLCASSLSPRVYEQYFGPGTRLTVT.